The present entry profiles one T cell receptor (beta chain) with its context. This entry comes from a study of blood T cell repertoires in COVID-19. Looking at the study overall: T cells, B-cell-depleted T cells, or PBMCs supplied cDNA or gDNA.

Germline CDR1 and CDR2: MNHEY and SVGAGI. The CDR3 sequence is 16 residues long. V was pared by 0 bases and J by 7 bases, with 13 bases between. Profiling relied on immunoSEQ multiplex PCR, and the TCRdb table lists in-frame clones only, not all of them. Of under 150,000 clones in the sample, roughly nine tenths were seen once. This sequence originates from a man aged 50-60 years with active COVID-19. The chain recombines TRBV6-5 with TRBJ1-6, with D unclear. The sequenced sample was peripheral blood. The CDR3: CASSYSPGTLNSPLHF. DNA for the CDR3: TGTGCCAGCAGTTACTCACCGGGTACGTTGAATTCACCCCTCCACTTT.